This T cell receptor beta chain was recorded in a study of T cell repertoires in cytomegalovirus infection. For the study at large: Selection of CMV epitopes for the study included recently identified HLA-C-restricted and well-studied HLA-B-restricted ones.

TCRdb re-analysed the reads in MiXCR, keeping a single row per CDR3 protein. The sample yields 830,000 or so distinct CDR3 sequences, 32% seen once. The CDR3 extends over 14 amino acids. V was shortened by 8 bases and J by 0 bases, with 11 bases between the two germline ends. CDR1 and CDR2 from the germline V gene are MNHGY and SAAAGT. Comment on this clonotype: The antigen is unknown.

The sample in question was cultured CD8+ T cells from PBMCs, obtained from culture after CMV antigen stimulation. This TCR derives from a human donor in good health (CMV status not recorded). Some clones in this sample may be carry-over from other donors' samples. The chain has TRBV6-8 and TRBJ1-3; D unresolved. The CDR3 sequence: CASGGSASGNTIYF. The CDR3 DNA follows: TGTGCCAGCGGTGGGTCTGCCTCTGGAAACACCATATATTTT.